This passage covers 10 T cell receptor beta chains from one sample sequenced in a study of blood T cell repertoires in COVID-19. Libraries were prepared by immunoSEQ multiplex PCR; TCRdb keeps only in-frame clonotypes and omits some of them. Found here are around 200,000 clones, approximately 85% of them singletons; the top ten hold 4.5% to 5%. The sequenced material came from peripheral blood. Receptors originate from a woman of 80 years or more with acute or convalescent COVID-19.

CDR3 sequence reads: CASSPTGRTEAFF. The CDR3 DNA follows: TGTGCCAGCAGCCCTACAGGAAGGACTGAAGCTTTCTTT. J is TRBJ1-1 and V is TRBV3-1 (or the pseudogene TRBV3-2), with a tentative D call TRBD1 (5 bases). Germline V gene lookup returns CDR1 LGHDT and CDR2 YNNKEL (reference sequence). V lost 4 bases and J lost 5, with 11 bases in between. This CDR3 has 13 amino acids.

The chain links TRBV24-1 to TRBJ2-6; no reliable D call. Between the trimmed V and J ends, which lost 3 bases and 0 bases, there was a span of 5 bases. Germline V CDR1 and CDR2: KGHDR, SFDVKD. The CDR3 extends over 15 amino acids. CDR3 sequence (DNA): TGTGCCACCAGTGATCCTCGCTCTGGGGCCAACGTCCTGACTTTC. Residues: CATSDPRSGANVLTF.

Here the CDR3 reads CASSSLGTRNQPQHF. For the CDR3, the DNA is TGTGCCAGCAGCTCTCTCGGGACTCGCAATCAGCCCCAGCATTTT. V is TRBV6-5 and J is TRBJ1-5; possibly TRBD1 for D (5 bases). With 6 bases removed from V and 2 bases from J, the gap between germline ends came to 14 bases. The CDR3 has 15 amino acids. Germline V gives CDR1 MNHEY, CDR2 SVGAGI.

The J gene is TRBJ1-1, the V gene TRBV5-1; D ambiguous. CDR1 is SGHRS and CDR2 is YFSETQ in the germline V gene. The ends were cut back, 6 bases at V and 5 bases at J, with 8 bases in the middle. The CDR3 has 11 amino acids. DNA for the CDR3: TGCGCCAGCAAAAGAGAAACTGAAGCTTTCTTT. Protein product: CASKRETEAFF.

V and J are TRBV3-1 (or the pseudogene TRBV3-2) and TRBJ2-2, with 10 nucleotides matching TRBD1. Germline CDR1 is LGHDT and CDR2 is YNNKEL (reference sequence). V gave up 3 bases and J gave up 5 bases; unmatched junction bases: 6. This CDR3 comprises 16 residues. The CDR3 region is CASSQGDRGGTGELFF. CDR3 nucleotides: TGTGCCAGCAGCCAGGGGGACAGGGGAGGGACCGGGGAGCTGTTTTTT.

In this sample, this clone turned up once. This chain links TRBV7-2 with TRBJ2-7; 13 positions match TRBD2. V lost 5 bases and J lost 7; bases outside the gene matches: 14. Looked up from germline, CDR1 is SGHTA and CDR2 is FQGNSA. The CDR3 contains 17 residues. The CDR3 bases are TGTGCCAGCAGCCACCACGGACTAGCGGGAGACCTTTTGGAGCAGTACTTC. Translation: CASSHHGLAGDLLEQYF.

This rearrangement joins TRBV5-1 to TRBJ2-7, with 8 bases lining up with TRBD1. This CDR3 region has 15 residues. Germline V gives CDR1 SGHRS, CDR2 YFSETQ. J gave up 3 bases and V 0 bases, and 5 bases lay outside the gene matches. The CDR3 nucleotides read TGCGCCAGCAGCTTGGTGGACAGGGTAGGCTACGAGCAGTACTTC. It translates to CASSLVDRVGYEQYF.

This chain links TRBV7-2 with TRBJ2-1, with 7 bases identical to TRBD1. J gave up 5 bases and V 5 bases, and 18 bases lay outside the gene matches. From germline, CDR1 is SGHTA and CDR2 FQGNSA. This CDR3 has 18 amino acids. The CDR3 is CASSELQGHDYSHNEQFF. DNA of the CDR3: TGTGCCAGCAGCGAGTTACAGGGGCACGACTATAGCCACAATGAGCAGTTCTTC.

This chain links TRBV28 with TRBJ1-2; D unresolved. The germline V and J ends were trimmed by 2 bases and 10 bases, with 14 bases remaining between them. The CDR3 sequence is 13 residues long. CDR1 and CDR2 (germline): MDHEN, SYDVKM. CDR3 in amino acids: CASSLPKSDFYTF. The CDR3 bases are TGTGCCAGCAGTTTACCTAAAAGTGACTTCTACACCTTC.

V usage is TRBV30 and J usage is TRBJ1-5, with D possibly matching TRBD1 (6 bases). The ends were cut back, 5 bases at V and 5 bases at J, with 16 bases in the middle. The CDR3 length is 14 residues. Germline CDR1 reads GTSNPN; CDR2 reads SVGIG (reference sequence). CDR3: CAWQRGGAYQPQHF. The CDR3 DNA is TGTGCCTGGCAACGGGGGGGGGCATATCAGCCCCAGCATTTT.